These 11 T cell receptor beta chains came from one sample sequenced in a study of control samples from healthy donors and cancer patients. Data came from immunoSEQ multiplex PCR; TCRdb stores just in-frame clones and leaves some out. This sample has 25,000 to 30,000 clones, with approximately 85% found just once. Sequencing was performed on PBMCs. The receptors were gathered from a woman aged 60-75 years with head and neck cancer.

The genes are TRBV12-5 and TRBJ1-3, with D uncertain. Germline V lookup: CDR1 LGHNT, CDR2 FRNRAP. V lost 1 base to trimming and J lost 3 bases, with 4 bases between them. This CDR3 region has 13 residues. The CDR3 here is CASGLASGNTIYF. CDR3 nucleotide sequence: TGTGCTAGTGGTTTGGCGAGTGGAAACACCATATATTTT. The entire variable domain, with the rest obtained from reference TRBV12-5 and TRBJ1-3, is as follows: DARVTQTPRHKVTEMGQEVTMRCQPILGHNTVFWYRQTMMQGLELLAYFRNRAPLDDSGMPKDRFSAEMPDATLATLKIQPSEPRDSAVYFCASGLASGNTIYFGEGSWLTVV.

This clone was observed once. The chain couples TRBV6-6 to TRBJ1-2; D is perhaps TRBD1 (5 bases). The V end lost 0 bases, the J end lost 4 bases, and 12 bases lay between the germline ends. The CDR3 runs 15 residues. Germline V gene lookup returns CDR1 MNHNY and CDR2 SVGAGI (reference sequence). The chain's CDR3 is CASSYSSGESYGYTF. Here the CDR3 DNA reads TGTGCCAGCAGTTACTCTTCGGGGGAAAGCTATGGCTACACCTTC.

This clone was found once. CDR3 sequence: CASSQRGGGENEQFF. CDR3 DNA: TGTGCCAGCAGCCAAAGAGGCGGGGGGGAAAATGAGCAGTTCTTC. The chain recombines TRBV3-1 (or the pseudogene TRBV3-2) with TRBJ2-1, with 9 nucleotides matching TRBD2. The CDR3 is 15 amino acids. The trim removed 2 bases at V and 7 bases at J, leaving 6 bases unmatched. The V gene's germline CDR1 is LGHDT and CDR2 YNNKEL (reference sequence).

This CDR3 reads CASSLGALADTGELFF. CDR3 sequence (DNA): TGTGCCAGCAGCCTCGGGGCTCTAGCGGATACCGGGGAGCTGTTTTTT. The chain employs TRBV5-5 and TRBJ2-2; 7 bases match TRBD2. Germline-derived CDR1 and CDR2 are SGHKS and YYEKEE (reference sequence). The CDR3 has 16 residues. V lost 4 bases to trimming and J lost 5 bases; unmatched junction nucleotides: 11.

The rearrangement uses TRBV19 and TRBJ2-2; D is perhaps TRBD2 (5 bases). V was trimmed by 7 bases and J by 2 bases, leaving 14 bases between them. The CDR3 has 15 residues. Per the germline V gene, CDR1 is LNHDA and CDR2 is SQIVND (reference sequence). The CDR3 spells CASTPGEHNTGELFF. In nucleotides, the CDR3 is TGTGCCAGTACCCCCGGGGAGCATAACACCGGGGAGCTGTTTTTT.

The chain is built from TRBV29-1 and TRBJ2-5; D is ambiguous. Trimming took 0 bases from V and 2 from J, leaving 13 bases between them. This CDR3 contains 15 residues. CDR1 is SQVTM and CDR2 is ANQGSEA in the germline V gene. This CDR3 is CSVEDRDADQETQYF. CDR3 DNA sequence: TGCAGCGTTGAAGACCGCGACGCCGATCAAGAGACCCAGTACTTC.

The rearrangement joins TRBV6-2 or TRBV6-3 to TRBJ2-1; TRBD2 aligns across 14 bases. Trimming took 4 bases from V and 1 from J; bases not matched to a gene: 9. This CDR3 is 19 amino acids long. Germline lookup yields CDR1 MNHEY and CDR2 SVGEGT. The CDR3 region is CASSSPGLAGDGSYNEQFF. CDR3 in DNA: TGTGCCAGCAGTTCTCCGGGACTAGCGGGAGATGGGTCCTACAATGAGCAGTTCTTC.

The chain combines TRBV7-8 with TRBJ1-3; a weak D match, TRBD1 (5 bases). CDR1 is SGHVS and CDR2 is FQNEAQ in the germline V gene. This CDR3 comprises 15 residues. V was pared by 5 bases and J by 7 bases, with 18 bases between. In DNA, the CDR3 is TGTGCCAGCAGCCAAACAGGTTCCGGAATTAACACCATATATTTT. Its protein product is CASSQTGSGINTIYF. The full variable domain, with the rest looked up from reference TRBV7-8 and TRBJ1-3, is GAGVSQSPRYKVAKRGQDVALRCDPISGHVSLFWYQQALGQGPEFLTYFQNEAQLDKSGLPSDRFFAERPEGSVSTLKIQRTQQEDSAVYLCASSQTGSGINTIYFGEGSWLTVV.

The CDR3 loop reads CASSSQGVVYGYTF. CDR3 bases: TGTGCCAGCAGCTCCCAGGGGGTCGTCTACGGCTACACCTTC. The chain carries TRBV5-4 and TRBJ1-2; 7 positions match TRBD1. The CDR3 loop spans 14 amino acids. The germline V gene encodes CDR1 SGHNT and CDR2 YYREEE (reference sequence). The junction had 10 bases not matched to a gene; V was cut back by 3 bases and J by 8 bases. Together with reference TRBV5-4 and TRBJ1-2, the CDR3 gives the full variable domain: ETGVTQSPTHLIKTRGQQVTLRCSSQSGHNTVSWYQQALGQGPQFIFQYYREEENGRGNFPPRFSGLQFPNYSSELNVNALELDDSALYLCASSSQGVVYGYTFGSGTRLTVV.

The chain recombines TRBV9 with TRBJ2-5; no reliable D call. The V and J ends lost 4 bases and 0 bases respectively, with 4 bases between them. The CDR3 totals 12 residues. CDR1 and CDR2 (germline): SGDLS, YYNGEE. The chain's CDR3 is CASSPNQETQYF. As DNA, the CDR3 is TGTGCCAGCAGCCCCAACCAAGAGACCCAGTACTTC.

The CDR3 coding sequence is TGTGCCACCAATACAGGGGACGGGGAGCTGTTTTTT. Protein sequence: CATNTGDGELFF. The rearrangement links TRBV24-1 to TRBJ2-2, with 7 bases that match TRBD1. The CDR3 covers 12 residues. Trimming took 8 bases from V and 7 from J; bases not matched to a gene: 3. Germline assignment: CDR1 KGHDR and CDR2 SFDVKD.